This T cell receptor (beta chain) was retrieved from a study of identical twins. Through template switching, a universal primer site was introduced, and the cDNA contained unique molecular identifiers. One entry per CDR3 protein results from TCRdb running MiXCR on the 5' RACE reads. The sample shows hundreds of thousands of distinct CDR3 sequences, around 12% of them seen only once. Between the trimmed V and J ends, which lost 9 bases and 2 bases, there was a span of 10 bases. CDR1 KGHDR and CDR2 SFDVKD come from the germline V gene. The CDR3 spans 13 residues. This clonotype was detected a few times. Its antigen is unknown. Notes on the study in general: Out-of-frame alpha sequences common to twins were enriched for low generation probability. Model-predicted out-of-frame TCR alpha sharing fell below observed values in monozygotic twins.

The sample was also reused in another study, on yellow fever vaccine responses in identical twins.

The chain joins TRBV24-1 to TRBJ2-1, with D perhaps assigned TRBD1 or TRBD2 (7 bases each). The source is a woman under 30 in good health. Sequencing used PBMCs. The CDR3 DNA reads TGTGCCACCCAGGGGGGGGCCTACAATGAGCAGTTCTTC. Translated: CATQGGAYNEQFF.